This passage covers 32 T cell receptor beta chains from one sample sequenced in a study of blood T cell repertoires in COVID-19. Profiling relied on immunoSEQ multiplex PCR, and the TCRdb table lists in-frame clones only, not all of them. Here the sample spans a few hundred thousand clones, 82% being singletons. The sample taken for sequencing was peripheral blood. These receptors were taken from a woman older than 75 with acute or convalescent COVID-19.

The chain uses TRBV7-8 and TRBJ1-5; 7 bases map to TRBD1. CDR1 and CDR2 (germline): SGHVS, FQNEAQ. The CDR3 consists of 15 residues. V was pared by 4 bases and J by 7 bases, with 10 bases of the junction left unmatched. CDR3 sequence: CASSSGQVRGQPQHF. The CDR3 bases are TGTGCCAGCAGCTCCGGACAGGTTCGGGGCCAGCCCCAGCATTTT.

The chain has TRBV7-9 and TRBJ1-3; the D gene is possibly TRBD1 (6 bases). The CDR3 runs to 15 residues. In germline, CDR1 is SEHNR, CDR2 FQNEAQ (reference sequence). The V end was cut by 6 bases, the J end by 0 bases, with 12 bases between. The CDR3 region has the DNA TGTGCCAGCAGATGGGACACAGTCTCTGGAAACACCATATATTTT. Translation: CASRWDTVSGNTIYF.

Only a few counts were recorded for this clone. This chain uses TRBV6-1 with TRBJ2-2; tentatively, D is TRBD1 (6 bases). With 4 bases removed from V and 7 bases from J, the gap between germline ends came to 19 bases. CDR3 length: 16 amino acids. CDR1 MNHNS and CDR2 SASEGT come from the germline V gene. The CDR3 nucleotides are TGTGCCAGCAGTGTCGGACAGACAGCTTGGGGCGGGGAGCTGTTTTTT. It yields the protein CASSVGQTAWGGELFF.

The chain joins TRBV7-8 to TRBJ1-3; D perhaps matches TRBD1 (5 bases). The CDR3 has 15 amino acids. V lost 1 base and J 4 bases, leaving 11 bases between the germline ends. Germline loops: CDR1 SGHVS, CDR2 FQNEAQ. The CDR3 DNA reads TGTGCCAGCAGCTTAGGGCAGGGTATAGGAAACACCATATATTTT. It codes for CASSLGQGIGNTIYF. Complete variable domain (other parts from reference TRBV7-8 and TRBJ1-3): GAGVSQSPRYKVAKRGQDVALRCDPISGHVSLFWYQQALGQGPEFLTYFQNEAQLDKSGLPSDRFFAERPEGSVSTLKIQRTQQEDSAVYLCASSLGQGIGNTIYFGEGSWLTVV.

For the CDR3, the DNA is TGTGCCAGCAGCTTAGAGGGACAAGGCTATGGCTACACCTTC. Its protein is CASSLEGQGYGYTF. The rearrangement uses TRBV7-2 and TRBJ1-2, with a possible D match to TRBD1 (6 bases). The CDR3 is 14 amino acids. V lost 1 base to trimming and J lost 4 bases, with 10 bases between them. Germline V gene data show CDR1 as SGHTA and CDR2 as FQGNSA.

The chain carries TRBV7-3 and TRBJ2-7; 9 bases agree with TRBD1. In germline, CDR1 is SGHTA, CDR2 FQGTGA. CDR3 length equals 18 residues. V shed 5 bases and J 0 bases; nucleotides not matched to a gene: 14. CDR3 nucleotides: TGTGCCAGCAGCACCCGGGACAGGGAACCCTCTAGCTCCTACGAGCAGTACTTC. Translating it yields CASSTRDREPSSSYEQYF. Full variable domain (missing parts from reference TRBV7-3 and TRBJ2-7): GAGVSQTPSNKVTEKGKYVELRCDPISGHTALYWYRQSLGQGPEFLIYFQGTGAADDSGLPNDRFFAVRPEGSVSTLKIQRTERGDSAVYLCASSTRDREPSSSYEQYFGPGTRLTVT.

The chain joins TRBV19 to TRBJ1-2, with 7 bases aligning to TRBD1. CDR1 is LNHDA, CDR2 SQIVND, per germline (reference sequence). CDR3 length equals 15 residues. Trimming cost V 7 bases and J 3 bases; bases outside gene matches: 11. In DNA, the CDR3 is TGTGCCAGTAATATTGGACAGGAGACGTACTATGGCTACACCTTC. Residues: CASNIGQETYYGYTF.

The chain carries TRBV10-1 and TRBJ1-2; 7 bases map to TRBD1. The ends lost 6 bases at V and 3 bases at J; junction bases unmatched: 7. The CDR3 runs to 14 residues. CDR1 and CDR2 from the germline V gene are WNHNN and SYGVQD (reference sequence). The CDR3 DNA reads as TGCGCCAGCAGCGTTTACAGGGGACACTATGGCTACACCTTC. This sequence encodes CASSVYRGHYGYTF.

The chain recombines TRBV7-9 with TRBJ1-1; D not certain. CDR1 and CDR2 (germline): SEHNR, FQNEAQ (reference sequence). Trimming shortened V by 1 base and J by 10 bases, and 10 bases separated the two germline ends. This CDR3 has 12 amino acids. This CDR3 is CASSLVGEGAFF. The CDR3 region has the DNA TGTGCCAGCAGCTTAGTGGGAGAAGGAGCTTTCTTT.

The chain recombines TRBV3-1 (or the pseudogene TRBV3-2) with TRBJ2-6, with TRBD1 matching 8 bases. Looked up from germline, CDR1 is LGHDT and CDR2 is YNNKEL (reference sequence). The V gene end was trimmed by 5 bases and the J gene end by 2 bases; junction bases not matched to a gene: 5. The CDR3 loop spans 16 amino acids. CDR3 in DNA: TGTGCCAGCAGCACTCGGACAGGGCCTGGGGCCAACGTCCTGACTTTC. Residues: CASSTRTGPGANVLTF.

The gene calls are TRBV6-2 or TRBV6-3 and TRBJ2-5; the D is unclear. The CDR3 sequence is 12 residues long. V was pared by 5 bases and J by 2 bases, with 6 bases between. CDR1 is MNHEY, CDR2 SVGEGT, per germline. The CDR3 DNA is TGTGCCAGCAGTCCCGTACAAGAGACCCAGTACTTC. Protein: CASSPVQETQYF.

This chain uses TRBV5-5 with TRBJ2-3, with 11 bases that match TRBD1. Germline V CDR1 and CDR2: SGHKS, YYEKEE (reference sequence). CDR3 length: 17 residues. The V segment lost 0 bases and the J segment 0 bases; nucleotides outside the gene matches: 3. Written as DNA, the CDR3 is TGTGCCAGCAGCTTGGTAGGGACAGGGGGTAGCACAGATACGCAGTATTTT. As protein: CASSLVGTGGSTDTQYF.

The chain uses TRBV18 and TRBJ1-2, with D unclear. V lost 11 bases and J lost 4, with 20 bases in between. The germline V gene has CDR1 KGHSH and CDR2 LQKENI. There are 14 residues in the CDR3. The CDR3 DNA is TGTGCCTCTCGCGGGGAGCCGGCAGGCTATGGCTACACCTTC. This codes for CASRGEPAGYGYTF.

As regards this clone: Other nucleotide sequences in the sample specify the same CDR3. The V and J genes are TRBV5-1 and TRBJ2-3; D is undetermined. The germline V gene encodes CDR1 SGHRS and CDR2 YFSETQ. CDR3 length: 13 amino acids. With 0 bases removed from V and 3 bases from J, the gap between germline ends came to 5 bases. The CDR3 spells CASSLDGTDTQYF. The CDR3 DNA is TGCGCCAGCAGCTTGGACGGTACAGATACGCAGTATTTT.

CDR3 residues: CASSLAREGLGTDTQYF. In DNA form, the CDR3 reads TGTGCCAGCAGCTTAGCGAGGGAGGGGCTGGGCACAGATACGCAGTATTTT. The gene calls are TRBV7-9 and TRBJ2-3; 7 bases match TRBD2. The CDR3 extends over 17 amino acids. The V gene end was trimmed by 0 bases and the J gene end by 1 base; junction bases not matched to a gene: 7. Germline values: CDR1 SEHNR, CDR2 FQNEAQ (reference sequence).

This clone occurred a few times. The chain couples TRBV3-1 (or the pseudogene TRBV3-2) to TRBJ1-4, with D uncertain. In germline, CDR1 is LGHDT, CDR2 YNNKEL (reference sequence). CDR3 length: 14 amino acids. Trimming removed 1 base from V and 0 bases from J, with 3 bases in between. The chain's CDR3 is CASSQAATNEKLFF. As DNA, the CDR3 is TGTGCCAGCAGCCAAGCTGCAACTAATGAAAAACTGTTTTTT.

V usage is TRBV5-4 and J usage is TRBJ2-5; D perhaps matches TRBD2 (5 bases). Looked up from germline, CDR1 is SGHNT and CDR2 is YYREEE (reference sequence). The ends were cut back, 4 bases at V and 2 bases at J, with 12 bases in the middle. CDR3 length: 14 amino acids. CDR3 sequence (DNA): TGTGCCAGCAGCAGAGGACTCCTTCAAGAGACCCAGTACTTC. Protein: CASSRGLLQETQYF.

The chain joins TRBV3-1 (or the pseudogene TRBV3-2) to TRBJ2-1, with 9 bases lining up with TRBD1. This CDR3 has 15 residues. CDR1 LGHDT and CDR2 YNNKEL come from the germline V gene (reference sequence). V lost 3 bases and J lost 3; bases outside the gene matches: 3. CDR3 in amino acids: CASSQPGQGYNEQFF. Here the CDR3 DNA reads TGTGCCAGCAGCCAGCCGGGACAGGGCTACAATGAGCAGTTCTTC.

V is TRBV3-1 (or the pseudogene TRBV3-2) and J is TRBJ1-6; 7 nucleotides align to TRBD1. The CDR3 has 14 residues. The germline CDR1 and CDR2 sequences are LGHDT and YNNKEL (reference sequence). The V segment lost 5 bases and the J segment 5 bases; nucleotides outside the gene matches: 3. CDR3 region: CASSGTADNSPLHF. The CDR3, as DNA: TGTGCCAGCAGCGGGACAGCCGATAATTCACCCCTCCACTTT.

This chain uses TRBV12-5 with TRBJ1-5; TRBD1 aligns across 8 bases. The germline V gene has CDR1 LGHNT and CDR2 FRNRAP. The CDR3 runs 15 residues. Losses at the gene ends were 7 bases for V and 4 bases for J; bases not matched to a gene: 9. The CDR3 sequence is CASAADRVRNQPQHF. The CDR3 nucleotides read TGTGCTAGTGCCGCGGACAGGGTTCGGAATCAGCCCCAGCATTTT.

The V and J genes are TRBV6-5 and TRBJ1-2, with TRBD1 identical over 8 bases. Trimming cost V 8 bases and J 4 bases; bases outside gene matches: 3. Germline V gene lookup returns CDR1 MNHEY and CDR2 SVGAGI. The CDR3 totals 12 residues. The chain's CDR3 is CASRTGGYGYTF. DNA for the CDR3: TGTGCCAGCCGCACAGGGGGCTATGGCTACACCTTC.

The chain links TRBV19 to TRBJ2-7, with 8 bases that match TRBD1. CDR1 LNHDA and CDR2 SQIVND come from the germline V gene (reference sequence). The CDR3 is made up of 16 amino acids. The J segment lost 1 base and the V segment lost 6 bases, leaving 11 bases of the junction unmatched. The chain's CDR3 is CASSQQGQGPSYEQYF. DNA of the CDR3: TGTGCCAGTAGCCAACAAGGACAGGGACCGTCCTACGAGCAGTACTTC. Full variable domain (remainder filled in from reference TRBV19 and TRBJ2-7): DGGITQSPKYLFRKEGQNVTLSCEQNLNHDAMYWYRQDPGQGLRLIYYSQIVNDFQKGDIAEGYSVSREKKESFPLTVTSAQKNPTAFYLCASSQQGQGPSYEQYFGPGTRLTVT.

This clone was counted a few times. CDR3 sequence: CASSPTSGGAPRQFF. The CDR3 DNA reads TGCGCCAGCAGCCCGACTAGCGGGGGGGCCCCAAGGCAGTTCTTC. The V and J genes are TRBV4-3 and TRBJ2-1; the match to TRBD2 covers 14 bases. Germline lookup yields CDR1 LGHNA and CDR2 YSLEER. J lost 12 bases, V lost 4 bases, and 8 bases had no gene match. The CDR3 runs 15 residues.

The chain joins TRBV20-1 to TRBJ2-5; a weak D match, TRBD2 (5 bases). Trimming took 3 bases from V and 4 from J, leaving 6 bases between them. The germline gives CDR1 DFQATT, CDR2 SNEGSKA (reference sequence). CDR3 size: 11 residues. The CDR3 protein is CSASLAETQYF. DNA of the CDR3: TGCAGTGCTAGTCTAGCAGAGACCCAGTACTTC.

J is TRBJ2-5 and V is TRBV6-1; 12 bases line up with TRBD2. The CDR3 sequence is 16 residues long. The germline CDR1 and CDR2 sequences are MNHNS and SASEGT. The J segment lost 5 bases and the V segment lost 2 bases, leaving 6 bases of the junction unmatched. As DNA, the CDR3 is TGTGCCAGCAGTGAATCTCTAGCGGGGGGGCGGGAGACCCAGTACTTC. Encoded protein: CASSESLAGGRETQYF.

This clone appeared once. The V call is TRBV19, the J call TRBJ1-1; 12 bases match TRBD1. V was pared by 6 bases and J by 6 bases, with 11 bases of the junction left unmatched. The CDR3 totals 16 residues. From germline, CDR1 is LNHDA and CDR2 SQIVND (reference sequence). The CDR3 nucleotides read TGTGCCAGTAGCATAACCGGGACAGGGGGCAGGGCTGAAGCTTTCTTT. Its protein product is CASSITGTGGRAEAFF.

The chain couples TRBV10-1 to TRBJ2-7; 9 nucleotides line up with TRBD1. The V gene end was trimmed by 6 bases and the J gene end by 2 bases; junction bases not matched to a gene: 8. The CDR3 is 15 residues long. Per the germline V gene, CDR1 is WNHNN and CDR2 is SYGVQD (reference sequence). Here the CDR3 reads CASSLRDREPYEQYF. The CDR3 DNA reads as TGCGCCAGCAGCCTTCGGGACAGGGAACCCTACGAGCAGTACTTC.

The V call is TRBV27, the J call TRBJ1-2; no clear D gene. V dropped 4 bases and J dropped 5 bases, with 11 bases sitting between them. This CDR3 has 13 amino acids. The germline CDR1 and CDR2 sequences are MNHEY and SMNVEV (reference sequence). The chain's CDR3 is CASSSPRVYGYTF. The CDR3 nucleotides read TGTGCCAGCAGTTCCCCCCGAGTTTATGGCTACACCTTC.

This chain uses TRBV6-5 with TRBJ2-7; 10 nucleotides agree with TRBD1. This CDR3 contains 15 residues. V shed 0 bases, J shed 2 bases, and the junction held 1 base outside the gene matches. From germline, CDR1 is MNHEY and CDR2 SVGAGI. The CDR3 loop is CASSYSDRGPYEQYF. The CDR3 DNA is TGTGCCAGCAGTTACTCTGACAGGGGGCCCTACGAGCAGTACTTC.

The gene calls are TRBV27 and TRBJ1-4; 12 nucleotides line up with TRBD1. Germline lookup yields CDR1 MNHEY and CDR2 SMNVEV (reference sequence). J lost 1 base, V lost 4 bases, and 4 bases had no gene match. This CDR3 comprises 17 residues. CDR3 amino acids: CASSSGQGAITNEKLFF. The CDR3 nucleotides are TGTGCCAGCAGTTCGGGACAGGGGGCAATAACTAATGAAAAACTGTTTTTT.

The J gene is TRBJ2-3, the V gene TRBV4-2, with D perhaps TRBD2 (5 bases). Germline V lookup: CDR1 LGHNA, CDR2 YNFKEQ. CDR3 size: 17 residues. V dropped 0 bases and J dropped 0 bases, with 13 bases sitting between them. The DNA for the CDR3 is TGTGCCAGCAGCCAAGAAGGGAGCAGCGCTAGCACAGATACGCAGTATTTT. It specifies CASSQEGSSASTDTQYF.

V and J are TRBV2 and TRBJ1-3; D is possibly TRBD1 (5 bases). The CDR3 is made up of 15 amino acids. Germline V gives CDR1 SNHLY, CDR2 FYNNEI. V shed 0 bases and J shed 4 bases, with 10 bases lying between them. CDR3 bases: TGTGCCAGCAGTGAAGCGCCAGGGTCGGGAAACACCATATATTTT. Translation: CASSEAPGSGNTIYF.